A single sample is the source of the 26 T cell receptor beta chains below, sequenced in a study of post-analysis software for immune sequencing data (dated by TCRdb to between 2015 and 2017). Broader findings and caveats from the paper: Patients showed significantly higher frequencies than controls for roughly five TRBV segments, among them TRBV5-6, TRBV5-1 and TRBV20-1.

Their antigens are not known. The method was PCR. Reads for this sample came from an Illumina HiSeq 2500. Unique molecular identifiers were incorporated into TCR beta cDNA libraries to reduce PCR and sequencing biases. The public reads were reanalyzed by TCRdb: fastp trimming at Q25, MiXCR alignment, in-frame beta chains only. One record per CDR3 amino acid sequence lists the most common genes and DNA. For this sample there are about 820,000 distinct CDR3 sequences; around 53% appear just once. The top ten hold roughly 4.4% of the sample. Sequencing input: blood. These receptors were taken from a girl between 10 and 17 years old with multiple sclerosis.

In this sample, this clonotype turned up a few times. The chain is built from TRBV12-3 or TRBV12-4 and TRBJ1-2; 7 positions match TRBD1. Germline trimming cut 3 bases from V and 5 bases from J; bases unmatched to any gene: 9. This CDR3 contains 15 residues. The CDR3 sequence is CASSFEAGTAYGYTF. The CDR3 DNA follows: TGTGCCAGCAGTTTCGAAGCCGGGACAGCGTATGGCTACACCTTC.

Comment on this clonotype: A junction end diverges from the germline sequence, so it may reflect a read error. The CDR3 region is CASSLAPGGYTF. For the CDR3, the DNA is TGTGCCAGCAGTCTAGCCCCGGGGGGCTACACCTTC. The chain couples TRBV12-3 or TRBV12-4 to TRBJ1-2; D is unresolved. The CDR3 runs to 12 residues.

This clonotype was observed a few times. The chain has TRBV10-1 and TRBJ2-3; D ambiguous. The CDR3 extends over 14 amino acids. The germline V and J ends were trimmed by 2 bases and 2 bases, with 8 bases remaining between them. Germline CDR1 is WNHNN and CDR2 is SYGVQD (reference sequence). The DNA for the CDR3 is TGCGCCAGCAGTGAGAACCCAGACACAGATACGCAGTATTTT. It specifies CASSENPDTDTQYF.

CDR3 coding DNA: TGTGCCAGCAGCTCCCCCGACAGGGAGGCCTATGGCTACACCTTC. It translates to CASSSPDREAYGYTF. V is TRBV7-9 and J is TRBJ1-2; 7 bases line up with TRBD1. The CDR3 runs 15 residues. V dropped 4 bases and J dropped 4; count of bases not matched to a gene: 9. Looked up from germline, CDR1 is SEHNR and CDR2 is FQNEAQ (reference sequence).

The rearrangement uses TRBV5-6 and TRBJ2-1; TRBD1 or TRBD2 may be the D gene (6 bases each). The CDR3 has 17 residues. The V end was cut by 0 bases, the J end by 7 bases, with 20 bases between. Germline CDR1 is SGHDT and CDR2 is YYEEEE. The CDR3, as DNA: TGTGCCAGCAGCTTGGCCGGGGAAGGGGGGCCCAGGAATGAGCAGTTCTTC. Translation: CASSLAGEGGPRNEQFF.

This clonotype showed up just once. This chain uses TRBV5-1 with TRBJ1-1; D might be TRBD1 (6 bases). The CDR3 totals 13 residues. V lost 3 bases and J lost 4, with 10 bases in between. CDR1 and CDR2 (germline): SGHRS, YFSETQ. CDR3 sequence (DNA): TGCGCCAGCAGCTGGAAGGGGGTCACTGAAGCTTTCTTT. Its translation is CASSWKGVTEAFF. Variable domain in full (rest from reference TRBV5-1 and TRBJ1-1): KAGVTQTPRYLIKTRGQQVTLSCSPISGHRSVSWYQQTPGQGLQFLFEYFSETQRNKGNFPGRFSGRQFSNSRSEMNVSTLELGDSALYLCASSWKGVTEAFFGQGTRLTVV.

There are a few counts of this clonotype. V is TRBV5-1 and J is TRBJ2-5, with 13 bases lining up with TRBD2. The CDR3 has 14 amino acids. Trimming took 7 bases from V and 3 from J; bases not matched to a gene: 3. Germline CDR1 and CDR2: SGHRS and YFSETQ. CDR3 DNA: TGCGCCAGCGGTGGACTAGCGGGGGAAGAGACCCAGTACTTC. Its translation: CASGGLAGEETQYF.

This clonotype has a handful of counts. A junction boundary mismatches the germline segment, possibly from a read error. This chain joins TRBV29-1 and TRBJ2-1; D uncertain. Germline values: CDR1 SQVTM, CDR2 ANQGSEA. The CDR3 has 14 residues. The CDR3 nucleotides read TGCAGCGTTGTCCCCGGCGGCCTGATCAATGGGCAGTTCTTC. As protein: CSVVPGGLINGQFF.

This clonotype has a handful of counts. The CDR3 spells CSVSGTGAGANVLTF. CDR3 nucleotide sequence: TGCAGCGTCAGCGGGACAGGGGCCGGGGCCAACGTCCTGACTTTC. The chain is built from TRBV29-1 and TRBJ2-6, with 10 nucleotides matching TRBD1. V dropped 6 bases and J dropped 4; count of bases not matched to a gene: 6. The CDR3 length is 15 residues. Germline CDR1 SQVTM, CDR2 ANQGSEA.

The V gene is TRBV6-4, the J gene TRBJ1-1; tentative D call: TRBD1 (6 bases). The CDR3 length is 14 residues. V was clipped by 3 bases and J by 2 bases, with 10 bases between them. Germline CDR1 and CDR2: MRHNA and SNTAGT. CDR3 sequence (DNA): TGTGCCAGCAGTGAAAAGGGGGAAAACACTGAAGCTTTCTTT. Residues: CASSEKGENTEAFF.

This clonotype was recorded many times. J is TRBJ2-7 and V is TRBV27; 7 bases map to TRBD2. V lost 2 bases and J lost 3; bases outside the gene matches: 4. The CDR3 spans 14 residues. Germline lookup yields CDR1 MNHEY and CDR2 SMNVEV (reference sequence). CDR3 nucleotide sequence: TGTGCCAGCAGTTTAAGGCCTAGCGGCTACGAGCAGTACTTC. This gives the protein CASSLRPSGYEQYF.

With respect to this clonotype: Compared with germline, one end of the junction differs, possibly owing to a read error. The chain joins TRBV9 to TRBJ2-7; 8 bases map to TRBD2. Germline assignment: CDR1 SGDLS and CDR2 YYNGEE. This CDR3 has 14 amino acids. CDR3 in DNA: TGCGCCAGCAGCGTGGGACTAGGAGCCTACGAGCAGTACTTC. Translating gives CASSVGLGAYEQYF.

The V call is TRBV7-2, the J call TRBJ2-1; D is perhaps TRBD2 (7 bases). Per germline, CDR1 SGHTA and CDR2 FQGNSA. The V end lost 1 base, the J end lost 7 bases, and 11 bases lay between the germline ends. This CDR3 spans 14 amino acids. CDR3 DNA: TGTGCCAGCAGCTTAGTGGGGGGGCGGAATGAGCAGTTCTTC. This encodes CASSLVGGRNEQFF.

The chain employs TRBV6-6 and TRBJ1-2; D is unresolved. Trimming took off 8 bases at V and 4 bases at J, with 14 bases between the two ends. Germline-derived CDR1 and CDR2 are MNHNY and SVGAGI (reference sequence). The CDR3 consists of 13 residues. Written as DNA, the CDR3 is TGTGCCAGCGTCAGGACGGCACCCTATGGCTACACCTTC. This encodes CASVRTAPYGYTF.

The chain has TRBV5-1 and TRBJ2-7, with 9 bases aligning to TRBD2. This CDR3 region has 13 residues. After removal of 6 bases from V and 3 bases from J, the junction contained 4 bases not matched to a gene. Germline V gene lookup returns CDR1 SGHRS and CDR2 YFSETQ. The CDR3 sequence: CASMSGGSYEQYF. The CDR3 nucleotides are TGCGCCAGCATGAGCGGGGGGAGCTACGAGCAGTACTTC.

This clonotype has more than one count but fewer than ten. This chain joins TRBV20-1 and TRBJ2-3; 7 bases agree with TRBD2. Germline CDR1 reads DFQATT; CDR2 reads SNEGSKA (reference sequence). With V trimmed by 0 bases and J by 4 bases, 19 bases remained unmatched. The CDR3 runs to 19 residues. In DNA form, the CDR3 reads TGCAGTGCTAGAGATTTGGACGGGAGGTTGATCGAGGCACCAGATACGCAGTATTTT. Amino acid sequence: CSARDLDGRLIEAPDTQYF.

The genes are TRBV5-8 and TRBJ2-3, with TRBD1 matching over 9 bases. This CDR3 is built from 16 residues. Germline lookup yields CDR1 SGHTS and CDR2 YDEGEE. J was trimmed by 1 base and V by 4 bases; bases with no gene match: 7. The DNA for the CDR3 is TGTGCCAGCAGCGCGGGACAGGGACCTGGCACAGATACGCAGTATTTT. Its translation: CASSAGQGPGTDTQYF.

V and J are TRBV20-1 and TRBJ1-1, with D perhaps matching TRBD1 (6 bases). Germline loops: CDR1 DFQATT, CDR2 SNEGSKA (reference sequence). V gave up 5 bases and J gave up 1 base, with 14 bases separating them. This CDR3 comprises 14 residues. CDR3 residues: CSALLGATNTEAFF. CDR3 sequence (DNA): TGCAGTGCTTTATTGGGGGCGACGAACACTGAAGCTTTCTTT.

The chain combines TRBV12-3 or TRBV12-4 with TRBJ2-7; either TRBD1 or TRBD2 may fit D (5 bases each). V lost 5 bases and J lost 4, with 15 bases in between. CDR3 length equals 14 residues. The CDR3 spells CASSPRGDGYEQYF. DNA for the CDR3: TGTGCCAGCAGTCCAAGGGGAGATGGATACGAGCAGTACTTC.

In its sample, this clonotype was seen once. V gene TRBV5-1 combines with J gene TRBJ2-7, with TRBD1 identical over 7 bases. Germline CDR1 and CDR2: SGHRS and YFSETQ. V trimming: 7 bases; J trimming: 3 bases; junction bases outside the gene matches: 7. The CDR3 spans 13 residues. The CDR3 region is CASARDSHYEQYF. Written as DNA, the CDR3 is TGCGCCAGCGCAAGGGACAGCCACTACGAGCAGTACTTC.

In its sample, this clonotype was seen a few times. The V call is TRBV7-2, the J call TRBJ2-3; D is uncertain. This CDR3 has 16 residues. The V and J ends lost 5 bases and 0 bases respectively, with 15 bases between them. Germline V CDR1 and CDR2: SGHTA, FQGNSA. The CDR3 nucleotides read TGTGCCAGCAGCCCCTATGCAGTCTTCAGCACAGATACGCAGTATTTT. This gives the protein CASSPYAVFSTDTQYF.

This clonotype was observed a handful of times. J is TRBJ1-2 and V is TRBV5-1, with D perhaps TRBD1 (5 bases). The CDR3 covers 12 residues. Germline CDR1 and CDR2: SGHRS and YFSETQ. Trimming took 0 bases from V and 9 from J, leaving 9 bases between them. The CDR3 coding sequence is TGCGCCAGCAGCTTGGCAGGGAAGAGCTACACCTTC. Translation gives CASSLAGKSYTF. Full variable domain (missing parts from reference TRBV5-1 and TRBJ1-2): KAGVTQTPRYLIKTRGQQVTLSCSPISGHRSVSWYQQTPGQGLQFLFEYFSETQRNKGNFPGRFSGRQFSNSRSEMNVSTLELGDSALYLCASSLAGKSYTFGSGTRLTVV.

This clonotype was seen a few times. V gene TRBV9 combines with J gene TRBJ1-2; D gene uncertain. The CDR3 consists of 14 residues. V gave up 1 base and J gave up 3 bases, with 10 bases separating them. Per the germline V gene, CDR1 is SGDLS and CDR2 is YYNGEE. The CDR3 loop is CASSVSTGDYGYTF. The CDR3, as DNA: TGTGCCAGCAGCGTATCAACGGGAGACTATGGCTACACCTTC.

V is TRBV6-6 and J is TRBJ2-3; TRBD1 agrees at 9 bases. This CDR3 has 15 amino acids. Germline V gene data show CDR1 as MNHNY and CDR2 as SVGAGI (reference sequence). J gave up 1 base and V 6 bases, and 5 bases lay outside the gene matches. CDR3 residues: CASRDRGDGTDTQYF. The DNA for the CDR3 is TGTGCCAGCAGAGACAGGGGGGATGGCACAGATACGCAGTATTTT.

The V gene is TRBV20-1, the J gene TRBJ2-1; the D is unclear. Trimming removed 6 bases at V and 6 bases at J, with 18 bases between. Germline V lookup: CDR1 DFQATT, CDR2 SNEGSKA (reference sequence). The CDR3 loop spans 14 amino acids. The CDR3: CSAPGTSVGNEQFF. In DNA form, the CDR3 reads TGCAGTGCGCCCGGCACCTCAGTGGGCAATGAGCAGTTCTTC.

The CDR3 loop is CAISAGGSGETQYF. In DNA, the CDR3 is TGTGCCATCAGTGCGGGGGGGTCGGGGGAGACCCAGTACTTC. This rearrangement joins TRBV10-3 to TRBJ2-5; TRBD2 agrees at 8 bases. The CDR3 covers 14 residues. V lost 4 bases, J lost 5 bases, and 6 bases stayed unmatched. Germline CDR1 ENHRY, CDR2 SYGVKD.